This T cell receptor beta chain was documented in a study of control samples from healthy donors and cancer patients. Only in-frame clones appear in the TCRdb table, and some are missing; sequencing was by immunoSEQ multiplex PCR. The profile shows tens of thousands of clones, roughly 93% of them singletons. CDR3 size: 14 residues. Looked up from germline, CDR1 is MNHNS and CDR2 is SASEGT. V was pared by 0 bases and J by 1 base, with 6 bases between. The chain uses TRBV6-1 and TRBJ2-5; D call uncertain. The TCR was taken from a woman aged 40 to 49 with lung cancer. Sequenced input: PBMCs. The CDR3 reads CASSEAGSQETQYF. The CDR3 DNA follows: TGTGCCAGCAGTGAAGCGGGATCCCAAGAGACCCAGTACTTC.